The next 11 T cell receptor beta chains were all read from a single sample in a study of cytomegalovirus exposure and HLA in healthy donors. Both 60 Vbeta primers and 13 Jbeta primers went into the PCR. Sequenced by immunoSEQ multiplex PCR; TCRdb stores in-frame clones only, minus some. The table includes over 130,000 clones, 75% to 85% detected once. The sequencing sample was made of PBMCs. The receptors here all came from a human donor in good health.

V is TRBV10-3 and J is TRBJ1-2, with 7 bases fitting TRBD1. CDR1 is ENHRY, CDR2 SYGVKD, per germline. V lost 3 bases to trimming and J lost 4 bases; unmatched junction nucleotides: 5. This CDR3 region has 14 residues. In DNA form, the CDR3 reads TGTGCCATCAGTGACCAGGGACAGAGCTATGGCTACACCTTC. Its protein is CAISDQGQSYGYTF.

The rearrangement joins TRBV6-1 to TRBJ1-5; D perhaps matches TRBD1 (5 bases). Between the trimmed V and J ends, which lost 8 bases and 0 bases, there was a span of 11 bases. The length of the CDR3 is 14 residues. Per the germline V gene, CDR1 is MNHNS and CDR2 is SASEGT. The DNA for the CDR3 is TGTGCCAGCGGGGGGAGTTATAGCAATCAGCCCCAGCATTTT. It codes for CASGGSYSNQPQHF.

The chain recombines TRBV4-3 with TRBJ1-2; 8 nucleotides line up with TRBD1. Per germline, CDR1 LGHNA and CDR2 YSLEER. With 5 bases clipped from V and 4 bases from J, the junction kept 9 bases outside the gene matches. This CDR3 contains 15 residues. The CDR3, as DNA: TGCGCCAGCAGCGAAAACAGGGGGGCCCCCTATGGCTACACCTTC. This gives the protein CASSENRGAPYGYTF.

The chain employs TRBV15 and TRBJ2-1; TRBD2 matches at 11 bases. The V segment lost 3 bases and the J segment 7 bases; nucleotides outside the gene matches: 11. CDR3 length: 17 residues. Germline V CDR1 and CDR2: LNHNV, YYDKDF (reference sequence). The CDR3 DNA reads TGTGCCACCAGCAGTACCTCTAGCGGGGGGCGGAGAAATGAGCAGTTCTTC. Encoded protein: CATSSTSSGGRRNEQFF.

This clone was detected only once. This chain connects TRBV7-8 to TRBJ2-7; a possible D gene is TRBD1 (5 bases). Germline V gene data show CDR1 as SGHVS and CDR2 as FQNEAQ. Trimming removed 5 bases at V and 2 bases at J, with 16 bases between. The CDR3 has 15 amino acids. In nucleotides, the CDR3 is TGTGCCAGCAGCCTGGTGGGCAGGGAAACCTACGAGCAGTACTTC. Translating gives CASSLVGRETYEQYF.

The chain couples TRBV6-1 to TRBJ2-7, with 7 positions matching TRBD1. This CDR3 contains 14 residues. The V gene's germline CDR1 is MNHNS and CDR2 SASEGT. V lost 4 bases and J lost 2; bases outside the gene matches: 5. Here the CDR3 DNA reads TGTGCCAGCAGTGCCAACAGGGGAACCTACGAGCAGTACTTC. As protein: CASSANRGTYEQYF.

The chain joins TRBV27 to TRBJ2-2, with 9 bases matching TRBD1. CDR1 MNHEY and CDR2 SMNVEV come from the germline V gene (reference sequence). J gave up 9 bases and V 7 bases, and 12 bases lay outside the gene matches. The CDR3 sequence is 15 residues long. The CDR3 nucleotides are TGTGCCAGCAATCCCGGGACAGGGACTTTTAGGGAGCTGTTTTTT. Protein product: CASNPGTGTFRELFF.

The rearrangement uses TRBV7-2 and TRBJ2-3; TRBD2 matches at 7 bases. The V and J ends lost 5 bases and 4 bases, in that order; junction bases with no gene match: 9. Germline values: CDR1 SGHTA, CDR2 FQGNSA. CDR3 length: 15 amino acids. The CDR3 bases are TGTGCCAGCAGCAGGGAACTAGCGCAGGCAGATACGCAGTATTTT. Its protein product is CASSRELAQADTQYF.

The CDR3 reads CASSPGYGLSEQYF. CDR3 DNA sequence: TGTGCCAGCAGCCCAGGGTATGGGTTAAGCGAGCAGTACTTC. This chain joins TRBV5-6 and TRBJ2-5, with a weak D call TRBD1 (5 bases). The end of the DNA aligns better with TRBJ2-7, so the J call may be wrong. CDR1 and CDR2 from the germline V gene are SGHDT and YYEEEE. CDR3 length: 14 residues.

This sequence joins TRBV7-2 and TRBJ2-3; the D gene is possibly TRBD1 (6 bases). Trimming removed 4 bases from V and 4 bases from J, with 18 bases in between. Germline V gives CDR1 SGHTA, CDR2 FQGNSA. The CDR3 runs 16 residues. CDR3 DNA sequence: TGTGCCAGCAGCTACCGAGTGGGGGCAGGTGCAGATACGCAGTATTTT. Residues: CASSYRVGAGADTQYF. Looking up the rest from reference TRBV7-2 and TRBJ2-3 gives the full variable domain: GAGVSQSPSNKVTEKGKDVELRCDPISGHTALYWYRQSLGQGLEFLIYFQGNSAPDKSGLPSDRFSAERTGGSVSTLTIQRTQQEDSAVYLCASSYRVGAGADTQYFGPGTRLTVL.

V usage is TRBV27 and J usage is TRBJ1-5; D is unresolved. With 3 bases removed from V and 7 bases from J, the gap between germline ends came to 10 bases. CDR1 and CDR2 from the germline V gene are MNHEY and SMNVEV (reference sequence). The CDR3 totals 13 residues. CDR3 residues: CASSFGPDQPQHF. The CDR3 region has the DNA TGTGCCAGCAGTTTTGGGCCCGACCAGCCCCAGCATTTT.